This TCR beta chain derives from a study of T cell repertoires in cytomegalovirus infection. Whole-study context: Indicated by public TCR beta signatures were CMV infection and matching HLA type.

TCRdb reprocessed the reads with MiXCR, giving one entry per CDR3 protein. The table records approximately 630,000 distinct CDR3 sequences, roughly 26% of them present only once. Germline V lookup: CDR1 SGHVS, CDR2 FNYEAQ. This CDR3 has 17 residues. V shed 6 bases and J 2 bases; nucleotides not matched to a gene: 10. This clonotype was recorded many times. What it binds is not known. Study-wide points: The study identified carriers of CMV plus the relevant HLA from cumulative public TCR beta family frequency. Ex vivo, HLA-C-restricted CMV-specific TCR beta clonotypes prevailed over the rest of the response.

The clonotype comes from a human donor in good health (CMV status not recorded). Some clones in this sample may be carry-over from other donors' samples. The gene calls are TRBV7-6 and TRBJ2-1, with 10 bases fitting TRBD2. The sample comprised CD8+ T cells from PBMCs. The CDR3 region is CASSFNSGGQAYNEQFF. The CDR3 DNA is TGTGCCAGCAGTTTTAATAGCGGGGGGCAAGCCTACAATGAGCAGTTCTTC.